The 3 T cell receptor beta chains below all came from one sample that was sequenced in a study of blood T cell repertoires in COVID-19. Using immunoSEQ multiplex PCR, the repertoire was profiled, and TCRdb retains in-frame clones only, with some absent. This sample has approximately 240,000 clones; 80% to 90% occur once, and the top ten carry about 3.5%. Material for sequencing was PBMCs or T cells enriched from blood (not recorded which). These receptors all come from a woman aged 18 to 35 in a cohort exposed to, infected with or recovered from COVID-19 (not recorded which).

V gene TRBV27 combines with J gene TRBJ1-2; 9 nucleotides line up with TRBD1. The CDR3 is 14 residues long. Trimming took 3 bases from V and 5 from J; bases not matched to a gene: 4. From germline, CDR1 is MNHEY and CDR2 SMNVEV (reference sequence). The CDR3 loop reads CASSLAGQGYGYTF. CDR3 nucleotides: TGTGCCAGCAGTTTGGCGGGACAGGGATATGGCTACACCTTC.

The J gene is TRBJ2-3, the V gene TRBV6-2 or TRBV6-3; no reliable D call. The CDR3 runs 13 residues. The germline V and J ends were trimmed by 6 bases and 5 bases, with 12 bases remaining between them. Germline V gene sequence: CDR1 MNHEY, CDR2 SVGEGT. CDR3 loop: CASSPYPGDTQYF. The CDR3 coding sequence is TGTGCCAGCAGCCCCTATCCGGGAGATACGCAGTATTTT.

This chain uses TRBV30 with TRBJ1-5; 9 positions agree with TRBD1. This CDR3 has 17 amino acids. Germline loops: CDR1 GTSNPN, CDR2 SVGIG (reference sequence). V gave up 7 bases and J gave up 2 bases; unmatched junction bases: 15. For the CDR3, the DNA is TGTGCCTTGGGGGACAGGGTAAGTTTCGGTGGCAATCAGCCCCAGCATTTT. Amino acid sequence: CALGDRVSFGGNQPQHF.